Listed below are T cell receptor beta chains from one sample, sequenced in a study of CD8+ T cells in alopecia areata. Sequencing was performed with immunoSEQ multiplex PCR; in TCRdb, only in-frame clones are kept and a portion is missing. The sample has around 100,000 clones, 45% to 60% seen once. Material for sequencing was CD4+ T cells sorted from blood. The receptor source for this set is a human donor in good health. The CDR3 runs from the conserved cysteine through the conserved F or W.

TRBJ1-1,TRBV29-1,CSVSPLGALEAFF
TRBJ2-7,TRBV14,CASSQFHEQYF
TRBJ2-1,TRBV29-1,CSVANYEQFF
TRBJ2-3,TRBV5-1,CASSLEPGAFTDTQYF
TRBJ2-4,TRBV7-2,CASSFAVSTGNIQYF
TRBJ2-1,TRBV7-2,CASSPPGTSDVNEQFF
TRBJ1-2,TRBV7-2,CASSPNGGGNYGYTF
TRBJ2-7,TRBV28,CASCRASPYEQYF
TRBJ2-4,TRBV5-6,CASSLAETGTRKNIQYF
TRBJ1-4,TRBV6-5,CASRGRANEKLFF
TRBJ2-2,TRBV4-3,CASSQGRSSGDSLNTGELFF
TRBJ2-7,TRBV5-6,CASSLTGQGHYEQYF
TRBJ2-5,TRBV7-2,CASSPGQGSETQYF
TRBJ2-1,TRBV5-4,CASSPGNEQFF
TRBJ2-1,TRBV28,CASSLPLAGGRIF
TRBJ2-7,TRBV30,CAWSVQGFGEQYF
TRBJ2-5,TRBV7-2,CASSLARGGRETQYF
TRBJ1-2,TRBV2,CASSSDRTVNYGYTF
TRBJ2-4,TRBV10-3,CAISDGGQAKNIQYF
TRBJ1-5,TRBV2,CASNTGGLGNQPQHF
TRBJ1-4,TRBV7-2,CASSLAGGEKLFF
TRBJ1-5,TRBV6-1,CASSERKGSGNQPQHF
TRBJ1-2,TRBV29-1,CSVGHRVGGYTF
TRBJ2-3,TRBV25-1,CASSVSYTQYF
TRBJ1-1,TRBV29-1,CSVGFRGRNTEAFF
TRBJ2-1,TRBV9,CASSGPSGGGGEQFF
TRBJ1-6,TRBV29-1,CSVSDREGSPLHF
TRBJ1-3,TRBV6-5,CASSYSIKAPGNTIYF
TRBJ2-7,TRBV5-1,CASSSDNSYEQYF
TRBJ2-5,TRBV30,CAWSVQGVETQYF
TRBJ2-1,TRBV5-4,CASRTGRRMDNEQFF
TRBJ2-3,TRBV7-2,CASSGQGADTQYF
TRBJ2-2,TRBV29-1,CSVEARENTGELFF
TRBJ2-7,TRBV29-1,CSVEEGPGGSYEQYF
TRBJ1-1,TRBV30,CAWSVRGGMSGAFF
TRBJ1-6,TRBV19,CAHRDSYNSPLHF
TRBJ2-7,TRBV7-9,CASSPQLGGPDGSYEQYF
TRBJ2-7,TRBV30,CAWAGIYEQYF
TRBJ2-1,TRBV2,CASSPQKTSGGYNEQFF
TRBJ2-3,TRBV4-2,CASSQRQSSTDTQYF
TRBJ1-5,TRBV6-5,CATRRQGGSNQPQHF
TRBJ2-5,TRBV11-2,CASSLMASVPETQYF
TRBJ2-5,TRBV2,CASRTLGSGKETQYF
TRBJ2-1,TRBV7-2,CASSLRGGSSYNEQFF
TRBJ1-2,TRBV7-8,CASSLATGADTF
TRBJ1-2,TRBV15,CATSRDMNYGYTF
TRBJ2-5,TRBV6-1,CASSNRARQETQYF
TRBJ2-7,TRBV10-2,CASSTSGVSYEQYF
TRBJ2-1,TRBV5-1,CASSLGREQFF
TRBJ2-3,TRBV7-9,CASSLGDRDTQYF
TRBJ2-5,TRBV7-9,CASSLGQETQYF
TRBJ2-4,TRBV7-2,CASSLARDSKNIQYF
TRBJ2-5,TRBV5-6,CASSLASGQGLETQYF
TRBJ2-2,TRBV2,CASSTRRAAGAGELFF
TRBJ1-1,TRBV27,CASSLSIWMMNTEAFF
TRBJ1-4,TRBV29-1,CSVEVATNEKLFF
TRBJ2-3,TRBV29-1,CSVGVATDTQYF